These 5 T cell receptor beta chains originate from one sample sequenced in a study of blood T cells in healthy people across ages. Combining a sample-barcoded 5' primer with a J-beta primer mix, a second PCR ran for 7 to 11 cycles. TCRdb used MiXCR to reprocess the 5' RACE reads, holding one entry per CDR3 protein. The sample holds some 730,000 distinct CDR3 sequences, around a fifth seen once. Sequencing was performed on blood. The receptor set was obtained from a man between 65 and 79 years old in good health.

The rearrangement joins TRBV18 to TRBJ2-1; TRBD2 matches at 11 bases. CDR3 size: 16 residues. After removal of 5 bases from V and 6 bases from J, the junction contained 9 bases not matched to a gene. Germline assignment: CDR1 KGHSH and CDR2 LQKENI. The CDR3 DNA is TGTGCCAGCTCAATTCTAGCGGGGGGACTAAGCAATGAGCAGTTCTTC. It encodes CASSILAGGLSNEQFF.

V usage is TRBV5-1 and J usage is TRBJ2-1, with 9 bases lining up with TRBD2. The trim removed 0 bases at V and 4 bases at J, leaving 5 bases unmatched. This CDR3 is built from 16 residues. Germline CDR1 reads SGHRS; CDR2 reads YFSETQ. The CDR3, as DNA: TGCGCCAGCAGCTTGGCCGCGACTAGCGGTTACAATGAGCAGTTCTTC. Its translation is CASSLAATSGYNEQFF.

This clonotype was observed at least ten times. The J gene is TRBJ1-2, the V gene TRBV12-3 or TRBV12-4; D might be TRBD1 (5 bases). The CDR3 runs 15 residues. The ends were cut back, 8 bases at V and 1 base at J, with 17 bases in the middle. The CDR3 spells CASVALGGLNYGYTF. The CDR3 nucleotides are TGTGCCAGCGTTGCCTTGGGGGGACTTAACTATGGCTACACCTTC.

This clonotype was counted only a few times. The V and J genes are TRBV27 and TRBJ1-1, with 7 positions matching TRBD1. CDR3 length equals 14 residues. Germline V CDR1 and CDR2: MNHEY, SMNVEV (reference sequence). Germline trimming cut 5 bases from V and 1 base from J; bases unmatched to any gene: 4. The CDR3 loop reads CASSRGGANTEAFF. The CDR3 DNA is TGTGCCAGCAGTAGAGGGGGCGCGAACACTGAAGCTTTCTTT.

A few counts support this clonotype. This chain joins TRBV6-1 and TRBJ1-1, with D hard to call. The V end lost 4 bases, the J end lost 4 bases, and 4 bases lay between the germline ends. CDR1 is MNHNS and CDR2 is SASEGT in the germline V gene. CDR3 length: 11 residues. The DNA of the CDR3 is TGTGCCAGCAGTGCTACCACTGAAGCTTTCTTT. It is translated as CASSATTEAFF.